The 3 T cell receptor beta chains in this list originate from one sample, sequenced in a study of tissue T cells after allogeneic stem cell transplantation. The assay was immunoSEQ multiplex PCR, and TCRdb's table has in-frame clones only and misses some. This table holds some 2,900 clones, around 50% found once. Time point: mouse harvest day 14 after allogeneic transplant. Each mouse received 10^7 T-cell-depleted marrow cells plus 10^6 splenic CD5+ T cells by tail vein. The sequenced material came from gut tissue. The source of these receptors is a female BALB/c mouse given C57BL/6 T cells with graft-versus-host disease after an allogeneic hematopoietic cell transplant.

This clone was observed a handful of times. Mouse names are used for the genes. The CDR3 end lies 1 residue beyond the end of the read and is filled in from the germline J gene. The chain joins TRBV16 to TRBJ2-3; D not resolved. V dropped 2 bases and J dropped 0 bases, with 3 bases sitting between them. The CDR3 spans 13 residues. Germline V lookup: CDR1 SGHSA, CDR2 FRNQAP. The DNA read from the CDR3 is TGTGCAAGCAGCTTAACTAGTGCAGAAACGCTGTAT. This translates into CASSLTSAETLY. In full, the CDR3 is CASSLTSAETLYF.

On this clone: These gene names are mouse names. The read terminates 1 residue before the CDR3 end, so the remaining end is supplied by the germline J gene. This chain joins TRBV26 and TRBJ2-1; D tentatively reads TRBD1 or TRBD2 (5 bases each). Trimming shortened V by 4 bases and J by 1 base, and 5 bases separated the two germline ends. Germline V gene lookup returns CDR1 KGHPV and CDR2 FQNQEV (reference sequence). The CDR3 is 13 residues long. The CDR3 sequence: CASSRDNYAEQFF. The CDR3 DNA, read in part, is TGTGCCAGCAGTCGGGACAACTATGCTGAGCAGTTC.

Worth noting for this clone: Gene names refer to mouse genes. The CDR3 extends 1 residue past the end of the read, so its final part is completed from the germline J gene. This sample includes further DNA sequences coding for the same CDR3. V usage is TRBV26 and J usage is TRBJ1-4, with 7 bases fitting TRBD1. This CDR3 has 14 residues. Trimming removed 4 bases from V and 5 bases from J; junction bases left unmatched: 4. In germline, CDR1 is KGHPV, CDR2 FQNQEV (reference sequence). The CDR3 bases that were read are TGTGCCAGCAGTCCGACAGGGTCAAACGAAAGATTATTT. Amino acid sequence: CASSPTGSNERLF. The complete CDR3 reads CASSPTGSNERLFF.